One sample yielded the 14 T cell receptor beta chains listed below, sequenced in a study of shared clonotypes between healthy human individuals. The repertoire was sequenced with immunoSEQ multiplex PCR; TCRdb's copy has only in-frame clones and lacks some. Of approximately 1,500,000 clones in the sample, around 95% were seen once. The sequencing sample was made of naive CD4+ T cells sorted from blood. Regarding subset: CD45RA+ positively selected. Receptors originate from a man aged 25 to 40 in good health.

The V call is TRBV10-3, the J call TRBJ2-4; possible D gene TRBD1, 5 bases. This CDR3 contains 12 residues. Looked up from germline, CDR1 is ENHRY and CDR2 is SYGVKD. V lost 5 bases, J lost 7 bases, and 9 bases lay in between. This chain's CDR3 is CAISRDSNIQYF. The CDR3 nucleotides read TGTGCCATCAGTCGTGACAGTAACATTCAGTACTTC.

As for this clone: The identical CDR3 is also encoded by other nucleotide sequences in the sample. The chain is built from TRBV18 and TRBJ2-7; no firm D call. From germline, CDR1 is KGHSH and CDR2 LQKENI. This CDR3 region has 11 residues. Trimming removed 3 bases at V and 4 bases at J, with 4 bases between. The CDR3 nucleotides read TGTGCCAGCTCACCTCAATACGAGCAGTACTTC. Translating gives CASSPQYEQYF.

The chain employs TRBV6-5 and TRBJ1-1; D remains ambiguous. The CDR3 is 12 residues long. V lost 7 bases and J lost 1, with 7 bases in between. CDR1 and CDR2 (germline): MNHEY, SVGAGI. CDR3 sequence: CASKPGNTEAFF. The CDR3 coding sequence is TGTGCCAGCAAACCAGGGAACACTGAAGCTTTCTTT.

Worth noting for this clone: At one end, the junction sequence differs from germline, possibly due to a read error. The chain carries TRBV7-2 and TRBJ2-4, with 9 positions matching TRBD2. The CDR3 totals 14 residues. The germline V gene encodes CDR1 SGHTA and CDR2 FQGNSA. The CDR3 protein is CASSSGLAQNIQYF. As DNA, the CDR3 is TGTGCCAGCAGCTCGGGACTAGCCCAAAACATTCAGTACTTC.

This clone was found a few times. The CDR3 DNA reads TGTGCCAGCAGTTCTAACTCCTACGAGCAGTACTTC. It translates to CASSSNSYEQYF. This chain joins TRBV28 and TRBJ2-7; the D is unclear. CDR1 and CDR2 from the germline V gene are MDHEN and SYDVKM. The CDR3 spans 12 residues. Trimming pared 4 bases from V and 0 bases from J, leaving 4 bases between. The full variable domain, its missing parts supplied by reference TRBV28 and TRBJ2-7, is DVKVTQSSRYLVKRTGEKVFLECVQDMDHENMFWYRQDPGLGLRLIYFSYDVKMKEKGDIPEGYSVSREKKERFSLILESASTNQTSMYLCASSSNSYEQYFGPGTRLTVT.

CDR3 nucleotide sequence: TGTGCCAGCAGTTCTAGCGGGAGGGCCAGTTCCGGGGAGCTGTTTTTT. This translates into CASSSSGRASSGELFF. The rearrangement uses TRBV28 and TRBJ2-2; 12 bases fit TRBD2. This CDR3 spans 16 amino acids. The germline V gene has CDR1 MDHEN and CDR2 SYDVKM. Losses at the gene ends were 4 bases for V and 6 bases for J; bases not matched to a gene: 6.

The chain is built from TRBV6-1 and TRBJ1-5, with 7 bases identical to TRBD1. The CDR3 spans 15 residues. Germline V gene sequence: CDR1 MNHNS, CDR2 SASEGT. After removal of 5 bases from V and 0 bases from J, the junction contained 4 bases not matched to a gene. The CDR3 DNA reads TGTGCCAGCAGTAGGACAGGCTATAGCAATCAGCCCCAGCATTTT. Translation gives CASSRTGYSNQPQHF.

In DNA form, the CDR3 reads TGTGCCAGCAGCTCCATAGGACAGGGCGGGACCGAAGCTTTCTTT. Residues: CASSSIGQGGTEAFF. The chain has TRBV5-4 and TRBJ1-1; 8 bases align to TRBD1. CDR1 is SGHNT and CDR2 is YYREEE in the germline V gene (reference sequence). Trimming cost V 3 bases and J 8 bases; bases outside gene matches: 12. This CDR3 has 15 amino acids. Looking up the rest from reference TRBV5-4 and TRBJ1-1 gives the full variable domain: ETGVTQSPTHLIKTRGQQVTLRCSSQSGHNTVSWYQQALGQGPQFIFQYYREEENGRGNFPPRFSGLQFPNYSSELNVNALELDDSALYLCASSSIGQGGTEAFFGQGTRLTVV.

The chain carries TRBV28 and TRBJ1-1, with 8 bases lining up with TRBD1. There are 15 residues in the CDR3. The germline CDR1 and CDR2 sequences are MDHEN and SYDVKM. Germline trimming cut 5 bases from V and 3 bases from J; bases unmatched to any gene: 8. CDR3 protein: CASSRQGRPDTEAFF. In DNA, the CDR3 is TGTGCCAGCAGTCGACAGGGGAGACCGGACACTGAAGCTTTCTTT.

The chain is built from TRBV19 and TRBJ2-7; D may match TRBD1 or TRBD2 (5 bases each). The V gene lost 3 bases and the J gene lost 1 base, with 7 bases spanning the gap. CDR3 length: 13 residues. Germline CDR1 reads LNHDA; CDR2 reads SQIVND (reference sequence). The CDR3 nucleotides are TGTGCCAGTAGTATGGGACGGTCCTACGAGCAGTACTTC. This sequence encodes CASSMGRSYEQYF. Together with reference TRBV19 and TRBJ2-7, the CDR3 gives the full variable domain: DGGITQSPKYLFRKEGQNVTLSCEQNLNHDAMYWYRQDPGQGLRLIYYSQIVNDFQKGDIAEGYSVSREKKESFPLTVTSAQKNPTAFYLCASSMGRSYEQYFGPGTRLTVT.

This chain joins TRBV6-1 and TRBJ2-7; 7 bases map to TRBD2. Trimming cost V 5 bases and J 6 bases; bases outside gene matches: 10. CDR3 length: 14 residues. CDR1 MNHNS and CDR2 SASEGT come from the germline V gene. CDR3 in amino acids: CASSSERWGGEQYF. The CDR3 nucleotides are TGTGCCAGCAGTAGTGAAAGGTGGGGGGGCGAGCAGTACTTC.

This chain connects TRBV4-1 to TRBJ1-4; the match to TRBD1 covers 7 bases. CDR3 length: 15 residues. Per the germline V gene, CDR1 is MGHRA and CDR2 is YSYEKL. Trimming at V came to 2 bases and at J to 3 bases, leaving 3 bases not matched to a gene. The CDR3 sequence: CASSQRDSSNEKLFF. In nucleotides, the CDR3 is TGCGCCAGCAGCCAACGGGACAGTTCTAATGAAAAACTGTTTTTT.

V and J are TRBV5-1 and TRBJ2-2; 9 bases align to TRBD1. CDR1 and CDR2 from the germline V gene are SGHRS and YFSETQ. This CDR3 spans 15 amino acids. The V and J ends lost 3 bases and 3 bases, in that order; junction bases with no gene match: 3. The CDR3 nucleotides are TGCGCCAGCAGCTACAGGGGGCTGGACACCGGGGAGCTGTTTTTT. Protein sequence: CASSYRGLDTGELFF.

This rearrangement joins TRBV28 to TRBJ1-4; no definite D call. V lost 2 bases and J lost 7, with 5 bases in between. The germline V gene has CDR1 MDHEN and CDR2 SYDVKM. CDR3 length: 12 amino acids. CDR3 in DNA: TGTGCCAGCAGTTTAGACGGTGAAAAACTGTTTTTT. Translating it yields CASSLDGEKLFF.